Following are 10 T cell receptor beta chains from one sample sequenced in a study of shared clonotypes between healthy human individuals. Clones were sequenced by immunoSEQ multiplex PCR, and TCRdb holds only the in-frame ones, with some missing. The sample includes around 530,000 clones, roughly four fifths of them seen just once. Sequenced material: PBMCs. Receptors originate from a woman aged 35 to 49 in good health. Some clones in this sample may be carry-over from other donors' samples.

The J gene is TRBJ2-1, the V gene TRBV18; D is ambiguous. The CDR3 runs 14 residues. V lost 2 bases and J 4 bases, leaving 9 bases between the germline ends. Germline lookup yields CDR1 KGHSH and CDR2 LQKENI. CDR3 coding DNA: TGTGCCAGCTCACCAGCCACGCAGTACAATGAGCAGTTCTTC. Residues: CASSPATQYNEQFF.

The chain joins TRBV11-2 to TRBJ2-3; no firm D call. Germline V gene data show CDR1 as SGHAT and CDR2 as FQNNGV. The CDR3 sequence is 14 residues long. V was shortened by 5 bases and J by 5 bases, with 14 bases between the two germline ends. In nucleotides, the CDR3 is TGTGCCAGCAGCCCCTACCCGATGGGAGATACGCAGTATTTT. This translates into CASSPYPMGDTQYF.

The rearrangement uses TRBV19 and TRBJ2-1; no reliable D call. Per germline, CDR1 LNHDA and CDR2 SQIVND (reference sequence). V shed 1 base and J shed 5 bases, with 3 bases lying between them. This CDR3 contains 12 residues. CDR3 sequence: CASSIVDNEQFF. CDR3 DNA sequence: TGTGCCAGTAGTATAGTGGACAATGAGCAGTTCTTC.

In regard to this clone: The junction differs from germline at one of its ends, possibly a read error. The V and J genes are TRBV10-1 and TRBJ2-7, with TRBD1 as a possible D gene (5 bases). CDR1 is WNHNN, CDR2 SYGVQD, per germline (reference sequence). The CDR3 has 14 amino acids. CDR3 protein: CASSLSGRVSEQYF. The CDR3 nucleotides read TGTGCCAGCAGTTTATCAGGCAGGGTAAGCGAGCAGTACTTC.

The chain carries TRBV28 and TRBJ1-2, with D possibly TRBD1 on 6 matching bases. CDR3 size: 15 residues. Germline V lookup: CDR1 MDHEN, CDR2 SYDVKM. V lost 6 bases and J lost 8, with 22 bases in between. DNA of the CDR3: TGTGCCAGCAGAACCTCCCCGGGACAAGCCCGCGGCTACACCTTC. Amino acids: CASRTSPGQARGYTF.

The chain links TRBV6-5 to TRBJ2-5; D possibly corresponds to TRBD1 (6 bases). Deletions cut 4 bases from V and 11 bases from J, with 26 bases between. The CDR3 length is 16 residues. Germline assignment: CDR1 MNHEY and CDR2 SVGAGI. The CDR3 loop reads CASSFTSSRGRNLQYF. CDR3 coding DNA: TGTGCCAGCAGTTTCACCTCCTCCAGGGGAAGGAATCTGCAGTACTTC.

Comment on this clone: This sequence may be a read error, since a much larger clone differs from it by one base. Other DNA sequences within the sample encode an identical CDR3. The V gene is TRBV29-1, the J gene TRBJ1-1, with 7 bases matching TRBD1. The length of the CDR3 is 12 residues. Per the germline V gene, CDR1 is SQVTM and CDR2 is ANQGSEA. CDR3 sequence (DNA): TGCAGCGTTGGAGGGGGCGGGACTGAGGCTTTCTTT. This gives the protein CSVGGGGTEAFF.

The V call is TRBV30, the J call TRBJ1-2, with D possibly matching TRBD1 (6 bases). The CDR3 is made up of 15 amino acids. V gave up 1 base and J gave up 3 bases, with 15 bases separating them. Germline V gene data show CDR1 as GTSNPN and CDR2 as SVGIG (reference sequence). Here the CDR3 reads CAWSGGGAGHYGYTF. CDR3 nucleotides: TGTGCCTGGAGTGGAGGGGGGGCCGGGCACTATGGCTACACCTTC.

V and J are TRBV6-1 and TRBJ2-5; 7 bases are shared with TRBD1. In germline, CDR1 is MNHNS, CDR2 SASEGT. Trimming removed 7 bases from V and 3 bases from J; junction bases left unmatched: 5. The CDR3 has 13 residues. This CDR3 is CASTGQVEETQYF. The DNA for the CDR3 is TGTGCCAGCACCGGACAGGTCGAAGAGACCCAGTACTTC.

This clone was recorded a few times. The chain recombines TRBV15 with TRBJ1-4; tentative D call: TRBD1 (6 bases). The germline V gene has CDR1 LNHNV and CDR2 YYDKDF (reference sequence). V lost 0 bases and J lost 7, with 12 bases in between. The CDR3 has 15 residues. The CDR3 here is CATSRDRGTGEKLFF. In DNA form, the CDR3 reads TGTGCCACCAGCAGAGATAGGGGGACGGGTGAAAAACTGTTTTTT. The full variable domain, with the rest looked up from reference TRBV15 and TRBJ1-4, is DAMVIQNPRYQVTQFGKPVTLSCSQTLNHNVMYWYQQKSSQAPKLLFHYYDKDFNNEADTPDNFQSRRPNTSFCFLDIRSPGLGDTAMYLCATSRDRGTGEKLFFGSGTQLSVL.